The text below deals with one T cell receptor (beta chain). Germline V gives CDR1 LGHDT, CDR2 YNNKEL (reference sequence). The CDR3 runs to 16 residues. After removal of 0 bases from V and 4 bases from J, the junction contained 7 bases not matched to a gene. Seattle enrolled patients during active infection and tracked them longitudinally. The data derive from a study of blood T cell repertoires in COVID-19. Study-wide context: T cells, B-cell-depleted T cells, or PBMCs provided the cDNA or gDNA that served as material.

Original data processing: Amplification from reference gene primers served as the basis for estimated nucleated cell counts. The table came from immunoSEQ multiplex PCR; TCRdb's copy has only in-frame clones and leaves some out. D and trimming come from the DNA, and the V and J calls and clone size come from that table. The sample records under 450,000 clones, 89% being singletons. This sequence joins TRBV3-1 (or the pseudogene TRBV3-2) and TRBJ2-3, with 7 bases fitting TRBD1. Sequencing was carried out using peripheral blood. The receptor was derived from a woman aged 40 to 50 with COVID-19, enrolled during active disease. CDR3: CASSQEGQRFADTQYF. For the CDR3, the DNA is TGTGCCAGCAGCCAAGAGGGACAGCGGTTCGCAGATACGCAGTATTTT.